Presented here are 18 T cell receptor beta chains from one specimen sequenced in a study of OX40 agonist ivuxolimab in advanced cancers. Assay used: immunoSEQ multiplex PCR; TCRdb lists only in-frame clones, some missing. The sample has over 45,000 clones, around nine tenths seen once. This sample comprised CD4+ or CD8+ T cells sorted from blood, obtained in a trial of the OX40 agonist ivuxolimab. The receptors were sampled from an adult with an advanced solid tumor such as melanoma, head and neck, liver or kidney cancer.

The chain links TRBV28 to TRBJ2-1; possibly TRBD1 or TRBD2 for D (6 bases each). Germline CDR1 is MDHEN and CDR2 is SYDVKM. CDR3 length: 14 residues. V lost 5 bases to trimming and J lost 9 bases, with 17 bases between them. CDR3 sequence: CASSPRRGPFEQFF. The CDR3 DNA is TGTGCCAGCAGTCCCCGTCGGGGGCCGTTTGAGCAGTTCTTC.

The J gene is TRBJ1-3, the V gene TRBV28; a weak D match, TRBD1 (5 bases). The CDR3 is made up of 18 amino acids. CDR1 MDHEN and CDR2 SYDVKM come from the germline V gene. V lost 5 bases to trimming and J lost 0 bases, with 20 bases between them. The DNA for the CDR3 is TGTGCCAGCAGTCATCATCCGATGACAGACTACTCTGGAAACACCATATATTTT. As protein: CASSHHPMTDYSGNTIYF.

The V gene is TRBV11-2, the J gene TRBJ2-7, with D uncertain. The CDR3 is 14 residues long. V lost 4 bases and J 2 bases, leaving 12 bases between the germline ends. CDR1 is SGHAT, CDR2 FQNNGV, per germline. CDR3 protein: CASSSMTLPYEQYF. CDR3 DNA sequence: TGTGCCAGCAGCTCCATGACATTACCCTACGAGCAGTACTTC.

The gene calls are TRBV6-5 and TRBJ2-5; 11 bases are a match to TRBD2. Per germline, CDR1 MNHEY and CDR2 SVGAGI. Unmatched junction bases numbered 5, after V lost 7 bases and J lost 4 bases. The CDR3 consists of 14 residues. The CDR3 is CASNLAGGPETQYF. For the CDR3, the DNA is TGTGCCAGCAATTTAGCGGGGGGGCCAGAGACCCAGTACTTC.

The V gene is TRBV9, the J gene TRBJ2-3, with TRBD2 identical over 11 bases. V lost 2 bases to trimming and J lost 0 bases; unmatched junction nucleotides: 2. Germline CDR1 is SGDLS and CDR2 is YYNGEE. The CDR3 totals 16 residues. CDR3 sequence: CASSVSGGASTDTQYF. The CDR3 DNA follows: TGTGCCAGCAGCGTTAGCGGGGGGGCAAGCACAGATACGCAGTATTTT.

The chain uses TRBV27 and TRBJ2-2; 7 nucleotides align to TRBD2. With V trimmed by 2 bases and J by 5 bases, 5 bases remained unmatched. The CDR3 spans 15 residues. Germline CDR1 and CDR2: MNHEY and SMNVEV (reference sequence). The CDR3 loop reads CASSLRDYYTGELFF. CDR3 nucleotide sequence: TGTGCCAGCAGTTTACGGGACTACTATACCGGGGAGCTGTTTTTT.

The chain uses TRBV4-2 and TRBJ2-4, with no clear D. This CDR3 is 17 amino acids long. V dropped 0 bases and J dropped 0 bases, with 12 bases sitting between them. Germline-derived CDR1 and CDR2 are LGHNA and YNFKEQ. The CDR3 loop is CASSQDRPSLAKNIQYF. DNA of the CDR3: TGTGCCAGCAGCCAAGATCGACCCTCCCTAGCCAAAAACATTCAGTACTTC.

V usage is TRBV27 and J usage is TRBJ2-5, with 7 positions matching TRBD2. Unmatched junction bases numbered 16, after V lost 4 bases and J lost 5 bases. CDR1 and CDR2 (germline): MNHEY, SMNVEV (reference sequence). The CDR3 spans 17 residues. CDR3 amino acids: CASSSLFGVGREETQYF. CDR3 coding DNA: TGTGCCAGCAGTTCCCTCTTTGGGGTTGGGCGGGAGGAGACCCAGTACTTC.

The chain has TRBV27 and TRBJ2-1, with 9 bases fitting TRBD2. Germline lookup yields CDR1 MNHEY and CDR2 SMNVEV (reference sequence). The CDR3 has 14 residues. Trimming took 4 bases from V and 9 from J; bases not matched to a gene: 7. The CDR3 DNA reads TGTGCCAGCAGTTGGGGGACTAGCAGCGCTGAGCAGTTCTTC. Translated, it gives CASSWGTSSAEQFF.

The CDR3: CASSATSGIIYEQYF. DNA for the CDR3: TGTGCCAGCAGTGCGACTAGCGGGATTATTTACGAGCAGTACTTC. V is TRBV6-1 and J is TRBJ2-7, with 11 bases matching TRBD2. With 4 bases clipped from V and 4 bases from J, the junction kept 6 bases outside the gene matches. Germline V CDR1 and CDR2: MNHNS, SASEGT. This CDR3 region has 15 residues.

The V and J genes are TRBV7-8 and TRBJ2-7; D is unresolved. The ends were cut back, 1 base at V and 6 bases at J, with 4 bases in the middle. Per the germline V gene, CDR1 is SGHVS and CDR2 is FQNEAQ. CDR3 size: 11 residues. The CDR3 nucleotides are TGTGCCAGCAGCTTAGGGCTCGAGCAGTACTTC. Its translation is CASSLGLEQYF.

V is TRBV6-4 and J is TRBJ2-6; D is unclear. V was cut by 9 bases and J by 1 base, with 4 bases left in between. Germline V gives CDR1 MRHNA, CDR2 SNTAGT. The CDR3 runs 12 residues. The CDR3 loop reads CARKSGANVLTF. CDR3 nucleotides: TGTGCCAGGAAATCTGGGGCCAACGTCCTGACTTTC.

The chain combines TRBV29-1 with TRBJ2-3; a weak D match, TRBD2 (5 bases). Germline CDR1 SQVTM, CDR2 ANQGSEA. The CDR3 contains 14 residues. Trimming cost V 1 base and J 6 bases, with 14 bases left between them. The CDR3 is CSVEGNRGSDTQYF. In DNA form, the CDR3 reads TGCAGCGTTGAAGGAAACCGGGGTTCTGATACGCAGTATTTT.

The genes are TRBV7-3 and TRBJ2-1; 7 bases line up with TRBD2. After removal of 1 base from V and 8 bases from J, the junction contained 20 bases not matched to a gene. The CDR3 is 19 amino acids. CDR1 and CDR2 from the germline V gene are SGHTA and FQGTGA. This chain's CDR3 is CASSLRSTALREVGDEQFF. The CDR3 DNA reads as TGTGCCAGCAGCTTAAGATCGACCGCCCTTCGGGAGGTTGGGGATGAGCAGTTCTTC.

The chain employs TRBV7-6 and TRBJ2-3; D not certain. The CDR3 spans 15 residues. Germline V gene lookup returns CDR1 SGHVS and CDR2 FNYEAQ. The germline V and J ends were trimmed by 5 bases and 3 bases, with 15 bases remaining between them. For the CDR3, the DNA is TGTGCCAGCAGCCCTCATCCCAAGTGGACAGATACGCAGTATTTT. This gives the protein CASSPHPKWTDTQYF.

The chain carries TRBV7-9 and TRBJ2-7; D is ambiguous. Germline CDR1 and CDR2: SEHNR and FQNEAQ (reference sequence). The CDR3 runs to 12 residues. Trimming left V 1 base short and J 5 bases short, with 6 bases between. CDR3 residues: CASSLVTNEQYF. The CDR3 nucleotides are TGTGCCAGCAGCTTAGTTACTAACGAGCAGTACTTC.

The rearrangement links TRBV15 to TRBJ1-2, with 9 positions matching TRBD1. V was pared by 0 bases and J by 3 bases, with 8 bases of the junction left unmatched. CDR1 is LNHNV, CDR2 YYDKDF, per germline (reference sequence). CDR3 length equals 17 residues. DNA for the CDR3: TGTGCCACCAGCAGAGATCGGACAGGGGCTTGGTACTATGGCTACACCTTC. It is translated as CATSRDRTGAWYYGYTF.

V is TRBV27 and J is TRBJ2-7, with a tentative D call TRBD1 (7 bases). CDR1 MNHEY and CDR2 SMNVEV come from the germline V gene (reference sequence). This CDR3 is 14 amino acids long. V was pared by 7 bases and J by 5 bases, with 18 bases between. The CDR3, as DNA: TGTGCCAGCACCGATGGAGGGGGCGGCGACGAGCAGTACTTC. Its protein product is CASTDGGGGDEQYF.